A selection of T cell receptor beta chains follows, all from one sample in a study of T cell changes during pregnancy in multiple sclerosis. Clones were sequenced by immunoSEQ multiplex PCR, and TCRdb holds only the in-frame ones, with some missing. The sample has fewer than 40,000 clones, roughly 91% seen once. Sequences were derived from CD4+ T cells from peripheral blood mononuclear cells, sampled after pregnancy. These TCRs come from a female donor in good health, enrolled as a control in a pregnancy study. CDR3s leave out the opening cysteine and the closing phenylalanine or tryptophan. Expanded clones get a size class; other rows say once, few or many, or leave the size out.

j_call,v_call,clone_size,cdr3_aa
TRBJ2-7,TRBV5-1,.,ASSPAPHRAGEQY
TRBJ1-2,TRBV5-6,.,ASSPGQGGNYGYT
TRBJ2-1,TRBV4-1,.,ASSQGLAGLEQF
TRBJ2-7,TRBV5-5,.,ASSLDMGGEQY
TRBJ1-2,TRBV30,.,AWSAHSGFAGLSGYT
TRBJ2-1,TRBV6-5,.,ASRERQSYNEQF
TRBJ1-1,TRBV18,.,ASSPWRENTEAF
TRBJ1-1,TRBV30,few,AWRAGTAMFWGTEAF
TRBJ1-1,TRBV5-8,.,ASSADRVWSTEAF
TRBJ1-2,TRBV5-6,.,ASSLRQGSAYYGYT
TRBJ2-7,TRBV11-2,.,ASSSRTPSYEQY
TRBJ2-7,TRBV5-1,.,ASSPREVSEQY
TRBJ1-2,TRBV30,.,AWRGVGQTSYGYT
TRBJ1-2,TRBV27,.,ASTRRAGQGAVGGYT
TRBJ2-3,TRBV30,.,AWSAPPLSSTDTQY
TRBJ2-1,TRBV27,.,ASQTSGPYNEQF
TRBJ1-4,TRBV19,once,ASRTGQVGEKLF
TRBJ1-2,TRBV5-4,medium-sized,ASSGPGQVNYGYT
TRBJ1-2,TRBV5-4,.,ASSAFGRLAGYT
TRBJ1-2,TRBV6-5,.,ASSHNRFRGYT
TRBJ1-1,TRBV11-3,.,ASSLTGMKGTEAF
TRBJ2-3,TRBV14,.,ASSQDFTGFSPDTQY
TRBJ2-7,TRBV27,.,ASSHGQAPSYEQY
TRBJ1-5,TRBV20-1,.,SRGGNQPQH
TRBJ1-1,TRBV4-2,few,ASSQSGGVGAF
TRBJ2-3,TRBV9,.,ASSGDPRGSTDTQY
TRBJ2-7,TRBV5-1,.,ASSSSGQAGYEQY
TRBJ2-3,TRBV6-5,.,ASSSRTGAVDTQY
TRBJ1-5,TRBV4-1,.,ASSYHLGGQPQH
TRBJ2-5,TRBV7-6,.,ASSPPLAGAAMETQY
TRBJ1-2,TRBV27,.,ASSLSGQGPYGYT
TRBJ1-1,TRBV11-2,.,ASSLEGSAGTEAF